Listed below are T cell receptor beta chains from one sample, sequenced in a study of vaccination and CD4 T cells after COVID-19. TCRdb ran MiXCR on the PCR reads and lists one entry per CDR3 protein. This sample has approximately 13,000 distinct CDR3 sequences; around 50% occur once, and the top ten carry 15% to 19%. These receptors' targets are unknown. Sequencing was carried out using CD4+ T cells from blood, cultured in vitro. All receptors derive from a human donor who had recovered from COVID-19. Both conserved end residues are part of each CDR3. A D gene is named only where the DNA matches it firmly. Not all rows give a size; the values are once, few, many and, for expanded clones, a class.

clone_size	d_call	cdr3_length	j_call	v_call	cdr3_nt	cdr3_aa
-	-	14	TRBJ2-3	TRBV20-1	TGCAGTGCTAGAGGGCCCGGGGCTACAGATACGCAGTATTTT	CSARGPGATDTQYF
-	-	17	TRBJ2-2	TRBV7-9	TGTGCCAGCAGCTTATTCTCTAGACAGACGAACACCGGGGAGCTGTTTTTT	CASSLFSRQTNTGELFF
-	-	16	TRBJ2-3	TRBV6-2/TRBV6-3	TGTGCCAGCAGATCCCTCGACAGAGACAGCACAGATACGCAGTATTTT	CASRSLDRDSTDTQYF
once	TRBD1	14	TRBJ1-6	TRBV9	TGTGCCAGCACCTTCGGGACAGGGATGTCACCCCTCCACTTT	CASTFGTGMSPLHF
-	TRBD2	18	TRBJ2-5	TRBV6-5	TGTGCCAGCAGTTACCAACTGACTAGCGGGAAGGGTCAAGAGACCCAGTACTTC	CASSYQLTSGKGQETQYF
-	-	12	TRBJ2-7	TRBV28	TGTGCCAGCAGACCCACAGGGTACGAGCAGTACTTC	CASRPTGYEQYF
-	TRBD1	13	TRBJ1-1	TRBV5-5	TGTGCCAGCAGCGTGACAGGGGACGTCCCGGCTTTCTTT	CASSVTGDVPAFF
-	TRBD2	16	TRBJ2-3	TRBV6-1	TGTGCCAGCTGGGCCGGGACTAGCGGTGACACAGATACGCAGTATTTT	CASWAGTSGDTDTQYF
few	TRBD2	17	TRBJ2-2	TRBV6-1	TGTGCCAGCGGAGGAGGGACTAGCGGGAGTGGTGGCGGGGAGCTGTTTTTT	CASGGGTSGSGGGELFF
few	TRBD1	16	TRBJ2-3	TRBV20-1	TGCAGTGCTAGAGATCTCGCCAGGGGGCAGGCAGATACGCAGTATTTT	CSARDLARGQADTQYF
-	-	17	TRBJ2-6	TRBV10-3	TGTGCCATCAGTGACGAATATAGCAGCTCTGGGGCCAACGTCCTGACTTTC	CAISDEYSSSGANVLTF
few	TRBD2	13	TRBJ2-3	TRBV20-1	TGCAGCGGGAGGACCCTAACTCTGGATACGCAGTATTTT	CSGRTLTLDTQYF
-	TRBD2	13	TRBJ2-3	TRBV20-1	TGCAGTGCCTCAGCGGGGTTGGCAGATACGCAGTATTTT	CSASAGLADTQYF
-	TRBD1	14	TRBJ1-2	TRBV27	TGTGCCAGCAGGACGGGACAGGGTGGTGATGGCTACACCTTC	CASRTGQGGDGYTF
-	TRBD1	15	TRBJ1-5	TRBV6-1	TGTGCCAGCAGGCTACTCCGACAGGGGGCCCAGCCCCAGCATTTT	CASRLLRQGAQPQHF
few	-	13	TRBJ1-1	TRBV28	TGTGCCAGCAGCATGCTCTCCCGACAGAGCGCTTTCTTT	CASSMLSRQSAFF
-	-	14	TRBJ1-3	TRBV10-3	TGTGCCATCACACCGGGCCTCTCTGGAAACACCATATATTTT	CAITPGLSGNTIYF
-	TRBD1	14	TRBJ2-7	TRBV30	TGTGCCTGGAGTGTCCGGGACAGGATCGGCGAGCAGTACTTC	CAWSVRDRIGEQYF
-	-	13	TRBJ2-3	TRBV7-6	TGTGCCAGCAGCGCCCTAAGCACAGATACGCAGTATTTT	CASSALSTDTQYF
-	TRBD2	14	TRBJ2-1	TRBV7-2	TGTGCCAGCAGCTTACTAGCGGCTTACAATGAGCAGTTCTTC	CASSLLAAYNEQFF
-	TRBD2	16	TRBJ2-5	TRBV5-3	TGTGCCAGAAGCTTGGGTGCTAGCGGGAGGTGGGAGACCCAGTACTTC	CARSLGASGRWETQYF
-	-	14	TRBJ2-7	TRBV6-4	TGTGCCAGCAGGGAACCGGGAGCCTCCTACGAGCAGTACTTC	CASREPGASYEQYF
-	-	14	TRBJ2-7	TRBV7-8	TGTGCCAGCAGCTTTAAAACAGATTCCTACGAGCAGTACTTC	CASSFKTDSYEQYF
medium-sized	-	13	TRBJ2-3	TRBV7-2	TGTGCCAGCAGCTTAGGGAGCACAGATACGCAGTATTTT	CASSLGSTDTQYF
-	-	13	TRBJ2-3	TRBV2	TGTGCCAGCAGTGGCCTAAGCACAGATACGCAGTATTTT	CASSGLSTDTQYF
few	-	15	TRBJ2-1	TRBV7-2	TGTGCCAGCAGCTTAGGGCTAGCCTGGGACAATGAGCAGTTCTTC	CASSLGLAWDNEQFF
-	-	14	TRBJ2-1	TRBV19	TGTGCCAGTAGCGGGGAGACTAGTGTGGATGAGCAGTTCTTC	CASSGETSVDEQFF
-	-	14	TRBJ1-6	TRBV19	TGTGCCAGTAGTGGCGGACAGAATAATTCACCCCTCCACTTT	CASSGGQNNSPLHF
-	-	15	TRBJ2-5	TRBV7-8	TGTGCCAGCAGCTTAGTTGGAGGAGGTGAAGAGACCCAGTACTTC	CASSLVGGGEETQYF
-	-	14	TRBJ1-1	TRBV19	TGTGCCACTACACACGGCAGACTGAACACTGAAGCTTTCTTT	CATTHGRLNTEAFF
-	TRBD2	14	TRBJ2-3	TRBV20-1	TGCAGTACCGGGACTAGCGGGGCCACAGATACGCAGTATTTT	CSTGTSGATDTQYF
-	TRBD1	16	TRBJ1-5	TRBV19	TGTGCCAGTAGTAGCACCACAGGGGGACGCAATCAGCCCCAGCATTTT	CASSSTTGGRNQPQHF
-	-	16	TRBJ2-2	TRBV10-1	TGCGCCAGCAGTGACCCGACCACCCTGGGCACCGGGGAGCTGTTTTTT	CASSDPTTLGTGELFF
few	TRBD2	15	TRBJ2-7	TRBV7-8	TGTGCCAGCAGCCCCACGACTAGCGGGAGCTACGAGCAGTACTTC	CASSPTTSGSYEQYF
-	-	19	TRBJ2-1	TRBV28	TGTGCCAGCAGTTTAAGTCCCGGGGGACTCAGAACCTCGTACAATGAGCAGTTCTTC	CASSLSPGGLRTSYNEQFF
-	TRBD2	15	TRBJ2-1	TRBV20-1	TGCAGTGCTAGAGATATTAGGCGGGAGGTCAATGAGCAGTTCTTC	CSARDIRREVNEQFF
-	-	18	TRBJ1-6	TRBV20-1	TGCAGTGCTATCGGAACCCAACAGACAAGCTCCTATAATTCACCCCTCCACTTT	CSAIGTQQTSSYNSPLHF
-	TRBD1	15	TRBJ2-3	TRBV11-3	TGTGCCAGCAGCTCCGGACAGGGGGGCACAGATACGCAGTATTTT	CASSSGQGGTDTQYF
few	-	13	TRBJ1-1	TRBV7-3	TGTGCCAGCAGCTTAACTTCGGGAAATGAAGCTTTCTTT	CASSLTSGNEAFF
-	-	14	TRBJ2-3	TRBV24-1	TGTGCCACCAGTGCGATAGGAGGCACAGATACGCAGTATTTT	CATSAIGGTDTQYF
-	TRBD2	16	TRBJ2-7	TRBV7-2	TGTGCCAGCAGCTTAGGGTCGAGAGCGGGAGGGTACGAGCAGTACTTC	CASSLGSRAGGYEQYF
few	TRBD2	22	TRBJ2-3	TRBV20-1	TGCAGTGCTAGAGAGCCCCCAAGGGTCGGGACTAGCGGGAGGGTGATGACAGATACGCAGTATTTT	CSAREPPRVGTSGRVMTDTQYF
-	TRBD1	15	TRBJ2-2	TRBV7-9	TGTGCCAGCAGCTTAGGGGACAGAACCACCGGGGAGCTGTTTTTT	CASSLGDRTTGELFF
few	-	14	TRBJ2-5	TRBV28	TGTGCCAGCAGTTCACGACAGTCCCAAGAGACCCAGTACTTC	CASSSRQSQETQYF
once	TRBD1	14	TRBJ1-2	TRBV28	TGTGCCAGCAGTTCCCCCAGGGGGGGGCACGGCTACACCTTC	CASSSPRGGHGYTF
-	-	13	TRBJ2-7	TRBV20-1	TGCAGTGCTAACGGGACACCTAGGTACGAGCAGTACTTC	CSANGTPRYEQYF
-	-	13	TRBJ2-5	TRBV20-1	TGCAGTGCTAGCTGGCGGGCGGAAGAGACCCAGTACTTC	CSASWRAEETQYF
-	TRBD2	16	TRBJ2-2	TRBV7-9	TGTGCCAGCAGCGGAGATAGCGGGAGGAACACCGGGGAGCTGTTTTTT	CASSGDSGRNTGELFF
few	-	15	TRBJ2-5	TRBV2	TGTGCCAGCAGTGAAGACCGGAACTCGAGAGAGACCCAGTACTTC	CASSEDRNSRETQYF
-	TRBD1	14	TRBJ2-7	TRBV5-1	TGCGCCAGCAGCTTTCGGACAGGGATCTACGAGCAGTACTTC	CASSFRTGIYEQYF
-	-	13	TRBJ2-7	TRBV20-1	TGCAGTGCGTTGGACTGGATTATCTCCGAGCAGTACTTC	CSALDWIISEQYF
-	-	13	TRBJ2-2	TRBV6-5	TGTGCCAGCAGTTACTCCCCGACCGGGGAGCTGTTTTTT	CASSYSPTGELFF
-	-	10	TRBJ2-7	TRBV20-1	TGCAGTGCGTATAGCTACGAGCAGTACTTC	CSAYSYEQYF
-	-	17	TRBJ2-4	TRBV20-1	TGCAGTGCTAGAGAGATAGGGGGGGCTGCGGCCAAAAACATTCAGTACTTC	CSAREIGGAAAKNIQYF
-	-	14	TRBJ2-5	TRBV24-1	TGTGCCACCAGTGGTCCTCTGGGGCAAGAGACCCAGTACTTC	CATSGPLGQETQYF
-	-	17	TRBJ1-1	TRBV10-1	TGCGCCAGCAGTGAGTCGATTCTCTTTACTATGAACACTGAAGCTTTCTTT	CASSESILFTMNTEAFF
-	TRBD2	14	TRBJ2-7	TRBV7-9	TGTGCCAGCAGCTTCAGGCTAGCGGGAGGCGAGCAGTACTTC	CASSFRLAGGEQYF
-	TRBD2	16	TRBJ2-3	TRBV7-9	TGTGCCAGCAGCCGAGGACTAGCGGGAGGCCTAGATACGCAGTATTTT	CASSRGLAGGLDTQYF
-	-	15	TRBJ2-2	TRBV2	TGTGCCAGCAGTGAAGCGCTTTTGGGAGACGGGGAGCTGTTTTTT	CASSEALLGDGELFF
few	TRBD1	15	TRBJ2-5	TRBV27	TGTGCCAGCAGTAGGACAGGGGAGTACCAAGAGACCCAGTACTTC	CASSRTGEYQETQYF